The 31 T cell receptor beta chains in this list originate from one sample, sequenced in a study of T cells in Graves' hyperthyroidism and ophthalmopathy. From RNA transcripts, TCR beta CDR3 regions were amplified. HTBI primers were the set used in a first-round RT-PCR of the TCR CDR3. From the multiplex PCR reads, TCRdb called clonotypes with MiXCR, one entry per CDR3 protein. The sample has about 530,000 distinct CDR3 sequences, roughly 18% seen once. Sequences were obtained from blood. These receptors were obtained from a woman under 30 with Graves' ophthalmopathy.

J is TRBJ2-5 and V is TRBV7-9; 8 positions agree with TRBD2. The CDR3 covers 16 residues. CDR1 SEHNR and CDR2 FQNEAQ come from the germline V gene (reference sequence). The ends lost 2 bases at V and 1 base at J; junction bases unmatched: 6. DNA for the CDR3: TGTGCCAGCAGCTTATATCGGGGGGGCCCCCAAGAGACCCAGTACTTC. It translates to CASSLYRGGPQETQYF.

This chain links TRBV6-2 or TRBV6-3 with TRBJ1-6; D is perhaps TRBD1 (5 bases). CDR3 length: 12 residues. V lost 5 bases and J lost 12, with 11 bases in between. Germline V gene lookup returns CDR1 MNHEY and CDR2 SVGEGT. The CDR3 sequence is CASSVTVGPLHF. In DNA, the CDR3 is TGTGCCAGCAGTGTGACAGTAGGACCCCTCCACTTT.

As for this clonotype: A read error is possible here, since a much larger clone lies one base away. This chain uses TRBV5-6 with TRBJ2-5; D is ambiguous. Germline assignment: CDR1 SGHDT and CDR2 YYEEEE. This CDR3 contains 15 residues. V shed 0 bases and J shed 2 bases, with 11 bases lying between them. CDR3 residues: CASSLELWQQETQYF. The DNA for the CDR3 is TGTGCCAGCAGCTTGGAGCTCTGGCAGCAAGAGACCCAGTACTTC.

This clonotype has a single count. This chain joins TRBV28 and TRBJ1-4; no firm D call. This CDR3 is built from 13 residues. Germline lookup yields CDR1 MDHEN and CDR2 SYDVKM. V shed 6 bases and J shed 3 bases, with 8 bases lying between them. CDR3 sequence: CASSLAANEKLFF. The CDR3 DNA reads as TGTGCCAGCAGCCTGGCCGCTAATGAAAAACTGTTTTTT.

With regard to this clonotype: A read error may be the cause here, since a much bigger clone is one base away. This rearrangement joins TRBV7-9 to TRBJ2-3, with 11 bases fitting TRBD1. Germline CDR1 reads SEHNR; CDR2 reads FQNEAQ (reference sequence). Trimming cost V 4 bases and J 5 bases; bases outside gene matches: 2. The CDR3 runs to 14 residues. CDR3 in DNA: TGTGCCAGCAGCTCCGGGACAGGGGGAGATACGCAGTATTTT. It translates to CASSSGTGGDTQYF.

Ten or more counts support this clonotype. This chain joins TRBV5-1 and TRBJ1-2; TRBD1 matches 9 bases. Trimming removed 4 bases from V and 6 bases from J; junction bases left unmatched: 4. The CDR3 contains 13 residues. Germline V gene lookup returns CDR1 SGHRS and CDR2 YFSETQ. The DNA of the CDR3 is TGCGCCAGCAGCGATACAGGGGGCGATGGCTACACCTTC. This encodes CASSDTGGDGYTF.

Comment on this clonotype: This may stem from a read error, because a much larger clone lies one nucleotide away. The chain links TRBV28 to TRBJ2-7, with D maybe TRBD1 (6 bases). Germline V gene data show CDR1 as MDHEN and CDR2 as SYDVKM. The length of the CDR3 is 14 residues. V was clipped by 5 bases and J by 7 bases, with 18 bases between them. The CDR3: CASSEVTGKGEQYF. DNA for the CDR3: TGTGCCAGCAGTGAAGTTACAGGGAAGGGTGAGCAGTACTTC. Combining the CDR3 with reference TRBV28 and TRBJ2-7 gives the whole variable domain DVKVTQSSRYLVKRTGEKVFLECVQDMDHENMFWYRQDPGLGLRLIYFSYDVKMKEKGDIPEGYSVSREKKERFSLILESASTNQTSMYLCASSEVTGKGEQYFGPGTRLTVT.

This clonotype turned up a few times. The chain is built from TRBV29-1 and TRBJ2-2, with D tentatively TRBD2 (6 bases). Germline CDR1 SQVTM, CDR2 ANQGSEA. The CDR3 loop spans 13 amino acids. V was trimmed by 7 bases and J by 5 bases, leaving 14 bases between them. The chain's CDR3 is CSAAGTQTGELFF. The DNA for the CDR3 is TGCAGCGCCGCCGGGACTCAGACCGGGGAGCTGTTTTTT.

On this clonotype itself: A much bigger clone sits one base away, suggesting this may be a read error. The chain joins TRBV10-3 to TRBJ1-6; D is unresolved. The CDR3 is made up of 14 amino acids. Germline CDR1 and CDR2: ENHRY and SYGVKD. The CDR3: CASSEGLGDSPLHF. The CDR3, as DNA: TGTGCCAGCAGTGAAGGTTTGGGAGATTCACCCCTCCACTTT.

In DNA, the CDR3 is TGTGCCAGCAGTCCCCGAATCCCCGATACGCAGTATTTT. This sequence encodes CASSPRIPDTQYF. J is TRBJ2-3 and V is TRBV27; D gene uncertain. The CDR3 loop spans 13 amino acids. V lost 5 bases and J 6 bases, leaving 12 bases between the germline ends. Per the germline V gene, CDR1 is MNHEY and CDR2 is SMNVEV (reference sequence).

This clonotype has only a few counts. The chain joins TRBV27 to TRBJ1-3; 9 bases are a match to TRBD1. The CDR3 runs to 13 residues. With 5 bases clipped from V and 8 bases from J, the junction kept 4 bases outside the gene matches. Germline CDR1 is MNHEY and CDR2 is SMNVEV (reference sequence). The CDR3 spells CASSPGQGYTIYF. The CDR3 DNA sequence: TGTGCCAGCAGTCCGGGACAGGGATACACCATATATTTT.

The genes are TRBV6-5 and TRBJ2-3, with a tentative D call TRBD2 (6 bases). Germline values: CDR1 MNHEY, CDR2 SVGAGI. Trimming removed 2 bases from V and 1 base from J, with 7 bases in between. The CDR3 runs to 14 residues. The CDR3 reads CASSYGEGTDTQYF. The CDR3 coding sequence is TGTGCCAGCAGTTACGGGGAGGGCACAGATACGCAGTATTTT.

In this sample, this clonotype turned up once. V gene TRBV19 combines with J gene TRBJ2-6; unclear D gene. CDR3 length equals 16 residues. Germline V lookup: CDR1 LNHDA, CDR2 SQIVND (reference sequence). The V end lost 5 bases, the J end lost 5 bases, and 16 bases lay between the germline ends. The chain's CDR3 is CASSSSPRPRANVLTF. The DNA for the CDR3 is TGTGCCAGTAGTTCCTCCCCGAGGCCGCGGGCCAACGTCCTGACTTTC.

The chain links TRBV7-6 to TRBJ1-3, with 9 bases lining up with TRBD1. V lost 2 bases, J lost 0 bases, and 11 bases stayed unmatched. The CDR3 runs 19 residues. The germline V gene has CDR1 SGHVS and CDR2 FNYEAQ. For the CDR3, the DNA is TGTGCCAGCAGCTTATCTCTGGGGACAGGGCCGAGCTCTGGAAACACCATATATTTT. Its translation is CASSLSLGTGPSSGNTIYF. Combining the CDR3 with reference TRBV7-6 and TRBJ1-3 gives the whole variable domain GAGVSQSPRYKVTKRGQDVALRCDPISGHVSLYWYRQALGQGPEFLTYFNYEAQQDKSGLPNDRFSAERPEGSISTLTIQRTEQRDSAMYRCASSLSLGTGPSSGNTIYFGEGSWLTVV.

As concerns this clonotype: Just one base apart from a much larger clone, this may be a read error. The DNA of the CDR3 is TGTGCCAGCAGCCAACGACCGGGACAGTTGCACAATGAGCAGTTCTTC. Translation gives CASSQRPGQLHNEQFF. The chain joins TRBV4-2 to TRBJ2-1; TRBD1 aligns across 7 bases. J was trimmed by 5 bases and V by 2 bases; bases with no gene match: 9. Germline CDR1 LGHNA, CDR2 YNFKEQ. There are 16 residues in the CDR3.

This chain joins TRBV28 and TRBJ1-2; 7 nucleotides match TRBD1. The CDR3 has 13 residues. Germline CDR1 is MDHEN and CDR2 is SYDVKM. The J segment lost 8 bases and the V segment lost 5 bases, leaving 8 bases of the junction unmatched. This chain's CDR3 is CASSAGQQSGYTF. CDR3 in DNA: TGTGCCAGCAGTGCGGGACAGCAATCGGGCTACACCTTC.

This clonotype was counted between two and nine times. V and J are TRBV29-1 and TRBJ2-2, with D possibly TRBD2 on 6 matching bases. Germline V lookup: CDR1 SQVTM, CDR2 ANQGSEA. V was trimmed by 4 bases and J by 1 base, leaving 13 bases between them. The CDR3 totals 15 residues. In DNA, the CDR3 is TGCAGCGTTGTTACTTTGGGGGGGAACACCGGGGAGCTGTTTTTT. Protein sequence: CSVVTLGGNTGELFF.

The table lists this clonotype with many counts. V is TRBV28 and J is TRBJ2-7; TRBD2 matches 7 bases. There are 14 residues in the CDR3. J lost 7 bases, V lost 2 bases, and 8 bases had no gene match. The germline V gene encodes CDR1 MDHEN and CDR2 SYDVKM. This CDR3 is CASSLLREVGEQYF. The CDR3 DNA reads TGTGCCAGCAGTTTACTCCGGGAGGTGGGGGAGCAGTACTTC.

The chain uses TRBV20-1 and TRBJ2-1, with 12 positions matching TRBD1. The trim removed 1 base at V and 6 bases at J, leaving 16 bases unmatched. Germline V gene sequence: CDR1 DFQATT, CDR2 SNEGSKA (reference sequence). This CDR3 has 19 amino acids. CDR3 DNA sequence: TGCAGTGCTAGAGTCCCCGGGACAGGGGGCGTTCGAGATATCAATGAGCAGTTCTTC. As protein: CSARVPGTGGVRDINEQFF.

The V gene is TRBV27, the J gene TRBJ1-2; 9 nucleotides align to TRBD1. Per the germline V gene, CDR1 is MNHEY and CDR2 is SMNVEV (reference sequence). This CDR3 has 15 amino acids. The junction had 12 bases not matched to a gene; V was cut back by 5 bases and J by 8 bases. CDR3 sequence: CASSVTTGGMGGYTF. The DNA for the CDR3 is TGTGCCAGCAGTGTGACGACAGGGGGAATGGGCGGCTACACCTTC.

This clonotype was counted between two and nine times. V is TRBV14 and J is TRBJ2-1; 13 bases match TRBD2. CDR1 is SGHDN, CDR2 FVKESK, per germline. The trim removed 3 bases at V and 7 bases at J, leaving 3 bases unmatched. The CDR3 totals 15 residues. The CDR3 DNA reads TGTGCCAGCAGCCAGATGGGACTAGCGGGGAATGAGCAGTTCTTC. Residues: CASSQMGLAGNEQFF.

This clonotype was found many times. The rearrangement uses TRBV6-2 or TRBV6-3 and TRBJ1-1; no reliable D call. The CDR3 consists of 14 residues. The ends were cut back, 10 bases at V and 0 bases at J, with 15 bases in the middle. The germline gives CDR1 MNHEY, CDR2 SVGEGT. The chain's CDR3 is CAKGTWSMNTEAFF. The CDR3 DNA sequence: TGTGCCAAGGGTACGTGGAGCATGAACACTGAAGCTTTCTTT.

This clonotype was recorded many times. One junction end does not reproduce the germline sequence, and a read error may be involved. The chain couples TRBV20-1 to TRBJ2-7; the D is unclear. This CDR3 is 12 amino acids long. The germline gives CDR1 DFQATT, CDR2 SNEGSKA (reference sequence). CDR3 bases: TGCAGTGCCAGAGGACGCCCCTACGAGCAGTACTTC. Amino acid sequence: CSARGRPYEQYF.

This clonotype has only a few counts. The CDR3 protein is CAISDVLSSGNTIYF. The DNA of the CDR3 is TGTGCCATCAGTGACGTCCTAAGCTCTGGAAACACCATATATTTT. The gene calls are TRBV10-3 and TRBJ1-3, with no clear D. The CDR3 runs to 15 residues. V lost 3 bases to trimming and J lost 0 bases, with 9 bases between them. Germline lookup yields CDR1 ENHRY and CDR2 SYGVKD.

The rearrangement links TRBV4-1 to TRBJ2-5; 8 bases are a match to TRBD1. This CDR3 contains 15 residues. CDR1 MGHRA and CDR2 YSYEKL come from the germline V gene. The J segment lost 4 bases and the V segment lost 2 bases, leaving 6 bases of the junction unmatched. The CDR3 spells CASSQLSDRVETQYF. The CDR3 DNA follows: TGCGCCAGCAGCCAACTCTCGGACAGGGTAGAGACCCAGTACTTC.

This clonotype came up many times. The CDR3 nucleotides read TGTGCCAGCTCACCGGACAGTTATAATTCACCCCTCCACTTT. Residues: CASSPDSYNSPLHF. V is TRBV6-1 and J is TRBJ1-6; tentative D call: TRBD1 (6 bases). V was clipped by 8 bases and J by 4 bases, with 12 bases between them. CDR3 size: 14 residues. Looked up from germline, CDR1 is MNHNS and CDR2 is SASEGT.

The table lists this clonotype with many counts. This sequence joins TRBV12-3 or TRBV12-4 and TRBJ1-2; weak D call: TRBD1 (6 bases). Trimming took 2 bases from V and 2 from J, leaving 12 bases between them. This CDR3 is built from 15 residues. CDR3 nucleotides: TGTGCCAGCAGTTTAAATGGACAGCCAAACTATGGCTACACCTTC. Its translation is CASSLNGQPNYGYTF.

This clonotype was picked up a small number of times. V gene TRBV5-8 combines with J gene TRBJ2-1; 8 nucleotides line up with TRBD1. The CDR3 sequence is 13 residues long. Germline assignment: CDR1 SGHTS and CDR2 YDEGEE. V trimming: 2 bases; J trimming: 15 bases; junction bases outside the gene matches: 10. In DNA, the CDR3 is TGTGCCAGCAGCTTTACAGGGGGTCCGGGTCCGTTCTTC. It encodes CASSFTGGPGPFF.

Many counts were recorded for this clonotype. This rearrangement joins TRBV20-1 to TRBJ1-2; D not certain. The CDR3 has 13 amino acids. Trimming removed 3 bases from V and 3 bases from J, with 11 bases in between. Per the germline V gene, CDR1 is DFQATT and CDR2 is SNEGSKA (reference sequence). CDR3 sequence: CSASIGPDYGYTF. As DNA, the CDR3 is TGCAGTGCTAGTATAGGTCCGGACTATGGCTACACCTTC.

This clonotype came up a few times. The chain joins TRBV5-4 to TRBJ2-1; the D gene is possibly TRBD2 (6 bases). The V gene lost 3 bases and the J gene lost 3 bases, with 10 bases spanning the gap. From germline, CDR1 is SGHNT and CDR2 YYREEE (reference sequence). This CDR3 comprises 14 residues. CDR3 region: CASSWGLHYNEQFF. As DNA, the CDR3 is TGTGCCAGCAGCTGGGGACTGCACTACAATGAGCAGTTCTTC. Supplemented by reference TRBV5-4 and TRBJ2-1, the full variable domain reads ETGVTQSPTHLIKTRGQQVTLRCSSQSGHNTVSWYQQALGQGPQFIFQYYREEENGRGNFPPRFSGLQFPNYSSELNVNALELDDSALYLCASSWGLHYNEQFFGPGTRLTVL.

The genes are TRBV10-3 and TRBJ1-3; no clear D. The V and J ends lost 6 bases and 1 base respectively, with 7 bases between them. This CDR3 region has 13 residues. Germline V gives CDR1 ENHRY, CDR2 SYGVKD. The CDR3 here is CAIRPGSGNTIYF. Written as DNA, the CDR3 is TGTGCCATCAGACCGGGGTCTGGAAACACCATATATTTT.